These 12 T cell receptor beta chains were all obtained from the same sample, sequenced in a study of glioma-infiltrating T cells after dendritic cell vaccination. Assay: immunoSEQ multiplex PCR; the TCRdb copy retains only in-frame clones and omits some. This table has more than 100,000 clones, roughly 81% appearing once. Sample: blood, taken before dendritic cell vaccination. The receptors originated from a human donor with glioblastoma.

This clone has more than one count but fewer than ten. The chain joins TRBV7-9 to TRBJ1-1, with D tentatively TRBD1 (6 bases). V dropped 0 bases and J dropped 5 bases, with 13 bases sitting between them. The CDR3 runs 15 residues. CDR1 is SEHNR, CDR2 FQNEAQ, per germline (reference sequence). Here the CDR3 DNA reads TGTGCCAGCAGCTTAGCTAGGGGGATTCAGACTGAAGCTTTCTTT. It codes for CASSLARGIQTEAFF.

This chain uses TRBV9 with TRBJ1-2; D call uncertain. The CDR3 consists of 12 residues. Germline CDR1 reads SGDLS; CDR2 reads YYNGEE. Trimming took off 7 bases at V and 0 bases at J, with 7 bases between the two ends. CDR3 region: CASQATNYGYTF. The CDR3 bases are TGTGCCAGCCAGGCAACTAACTATGGCTACACCTTC.

In DNA, the CDR3 is TGTGCCAGCAGTGAAAGAGGGACAGAGCTATACGAGCAGTACTTC. Translating it yields CASSERGTELYEQYF. The chain is built from TRBV6-1 and TRBJ2-7, with 7 bases lining up with TRBD1. With V trimmed by 2 bases and J by 4 bases, 8 bases remained unmatched. The CDR3 extends over 15 amino acids. CDR1 and CDR2 from the germline V gene are MNHNS and SASEGT.

This chain's CDR3 is CASSSYGQRDTEAFF. In DNA form, the CDR3 reads TGTGCCAGCAGCTCTTACGGACAGAGAGACACTGAAGCTTTCTTT. The chain links TRBV7-9 to TRBJ1-1; tentative D call: TRBD1 (6 bases). Per germline, CDR1 SEHNR and CDR2 FQNEAQ (reference sequence). V was pared by 4 bases and J by 3 bases, with 15 bases between. This CDR3 spans 15 amino acids.

This chain links TRBV6-1 with TRBJ1-2; D gene ambiguous. V lost 0 bases and J 7 bases, leaving 12 bases between the germline ends. The CDR3 runs to 14 residues. Germline V lookup: CDR1 MNHNS, CDR2 SASEGT. CDR3 sequence reads: CASSEAGRYFGYTF. The CDR3 DNA reads as TGTGCCAGCAGTGAAGCAGGGAGATACTTTGGCTACACCTTC.

The V call is TRBV5-1, the J call TRBJ2-5; 9 bases are shared with TRBD1. Trimming at V came to 3 bases and at J to 10 bases, leaving 10 bases not matched to a gene. The CDR3 is 14 residues long. Germline V gene sequence: CDR1 SGHRS, CDR2 YFSETQ. The CDR3 protein is CASSWGQGGADQYF. The CDR3 nucleotides read TGCGCCAGCAGCTGGGGACAGGGTGGGGCGGACCAGTACTTC.

This chain uses TRBV7-8 with TRBJ1-5; TRBD1 matches 11 bases. Germline CDR1 and CDR2: SGHVS and FQNEAQ. This CDR3 region has 19 residues. The V and J ends lost 0 bases and 0 bases, in that order; junction bases with no gene match: 7. This CDR3 reads CASSLAGQGVIGSNQPQHF. The CDR3 DNA follows: TGTGCCAGCAGCTTAGCGGGACAGGGGGTTATAGGTAGCAATCAGCCCCAGCATTTT.

The chain carries TRBV30 and TRBJ1-2; the D gene is possibly TRBD1 (6 bases). This CDR3 is built from 17 residues. Germline-derived CDR1 and CDR2 are GTSNPN and SVGIG (reference sequence). Trimming removed 0 bases at V and 4 bases at J, with 21 bases between. The CDR3 coding sequence is TGTGCCTGGAGTGTACCAATGGCGGGGGCCTCGCGCTATGGCTACACCTTC. It specifies CAWSVPMAGASRYGYTF.

This chain uses TRBV6-6 with TRBJ1-5, with TRBD1 identical over 7 bases. Germline V gives CDR1 MNHNY, CDR2 SVGAGI (reference sequence). The CDR3 runs to 14 residues. After removal of 7 bases from V and 7 bases from J, the junction contained 10 bases not matched to a gene. This CDR3 is CASTNDRVGQPQHF. For the CDR3, the DNA is TGTGCCAGCACCAACGACAGGGTAGGGCAGCCCCAGCATTTT.

V and J are TRBV30 and TRBJ2-7; 8 bases fit TRBD2. V shed 6 bases and J 2 bases; nucleotides not matched to a gene: 6. The germline gives CDR1 GTSNPN, CDR2 SVGIG (reference sequence). The CDR3 has 13 residues. The DNA for the CDR3 is TGTGCCTGTACTGGCGGGGGGCCCTACGAGCAGTACTTC. Protein product: CACTGGGPYEQYF.

The genes are TRBV9 and TRBJ1-1; TRBD1 matches at 10 bases. The V segment lost 2 bases and the J segment 0 bases; nucleotides outside the gene matches: 4. The germline gives CDR1 SGDLS, CDR2 YYNGEE. The CDR3 covers 16 residues. CDR3 sequence reads: CASSVTGGSMNTEAFF. CDR3 DNA: TGTGCCAGCAGCGTGACAGGGGGCTCAATGAACACTGAAGCTTTCTTT.

The V call is TRBV5-6, the J call TRBJ1-2; 7 nucleotides line up with TRBD1. The junction had 13 bases not matched to a gene; V was cut back by 7 bases and J by 1 base. This CDR3 spans 16 amino acids. Germline V lookup: CDR1 SGHDT, CDR2 YYEEEE. The CDR3: CASQLGGQSYNYGYTF. The CDR3 nucleotides read TGTGCCAGCCAGCTTGGGGGACAGTCGTATAACTATGGCTACACCTTC.